These T cell receptor beta chains were read from a single sample in a study of a mutant IDH1 vaccine in newly diagnosed glioma. Sequencing was performed with immunoSEQ multiplex PCR; in TCRdb, only in-frame clones are kept and a portion is missing. The top ten hold approximately 4.3% of the sample, which has 65,000 or so clones, 70% to 90% seen once. Their antigens remain unidentified. The sequencing used PBMCs, collected from a glioma patient whose treatment included an IDH1 peptide vaccine. The receptor source for this set is a man younger than 45 with glioma. The CDR3 runs from the conserved cysteine through the conserved F or W. The D gene is left open where the match is weak. Clone size, where shown, is once, few, many, or a class for clones that have expanded.

abundance,d_gene,v_gene,j_gene,len,CDR3nt,CDR3aa
-,TRBD2,TRBV28,TRBJ2-1,15,TGTGCCAGCAGCCCCGGACTAGCGGGGCTGAATGAGCAGTTCTTC,CASSPGLAGLNEQFF
once,-,TRBV5-1,TRBJ1-3,15,TGCGCCAGCAGCTTGGTACAGGGCTCTGGAAACACCATATATTTT,CASSLVQGSGNTIYF
-,-,TRBV5-1,TRBJ2-7,13,TGCGCCAGCAGCCCAGACAGCTCCTACGAGCAGTACTTC,CASSPDSSYEQYF
once,TRBD1,TRBV6-5,TRBJ1-1,14,TGTGCCAGCAGCGATGGACAGGGGTATACTGAAGCTTTCTTT,CASSDGQGYTEAFF
-,TRBD1,TRBV10-3,TRBJ1-1,13,TGTGCCATCAGAAGGACAGGGGACACTGAAGCTTTCTTT,CAIRRTGDTEAFF
once,-,TRBV5-1,TRBJ2-1,14,TGCGCCAGCACCCAACAGGGAGGATACAATGAGCAGTTCTTC,CASTQQGGYNEQFF
-,-,TRBV10-1,TRBJ2-7,14,TGCGCCAGCAGTGATTCGGGACGGCCCTACGAGCAGTACTTC,CASSDSGRPYEQYF
-,TRBD1,TRBV5-5,TRBJ1-1,17,TGTGCCAGCAGCTCGCTAGACAGGGGCCCAGATAACACTGAAGCTTTCTTT,CASSSLDRGPDNTEAFF
few,-,TRBV29-1,TRBJ1-1,13,TGCAGCGTTAGGGTCTGGGGGGACACTGAAGCTTTCTTT,CSVRVWGDTEAFF
-,TRBD1,TRBV7-6,TRBJ2-7,16,TGTGCCAGCAGCTTAGGGACAGGGTTTGCAATCTACGAGCAGTACTTC,CASSLGTGFAIYEQYF
-,-,TRBV7-6,TRBJ2-3,14,TGTGCCAGCAGCTTTCCTAGCCGCACAGATACGCAGTATTTT,CASSFPSRTDTQYF
-,TRBD2,TRBV7-9,TRBJ2-1,14,TGTGCCAGCACGGCGGGGGTTAGGCTCAATGAGCAGTTCTTC,CASTAGVRLNEQFF
-,TRBD1,TRBV4-1,TRBJ2-7,19,TGCGCCAGCAGCCAACCCGGGACAGGGCCTATTTCGAGAGGGTACGAGCAGTACTTC,CASSQPGTGPISRGYEQYF
once,-,TRBV13,TRBJ2-2,15,TGTGCCAGCAGCTTAATCGGGACGAACACCGGGGAGCTGTTTTTT,CASSLIGTNTGELFF
-,TRBD1,TRBV9,TRBJ1-4,17,TGTGCCAGCAGCGTAGAGGGACAGGGGTTGCCTAATGAAAAACTGTTTTTT,CASSVEGQGLPNEKLFF
-,TRBD2,TRBV2,TRBJ2-4,15,TGTGCCAGCAGAGGACTAGCGGGGGTAGACGACATTCAGTACTTC,CASRGLAGVDDIQYF
-,-,TRBV5-1,TRBJ1-6,13,TGCGCCAGCAGCGGGGACCGTAGTTCACCCCTCCACTTT,CASSGDRSSPLHF
-,TRBD1,TRBV10-2,TRBJ2-3,17,TGCGCCAGCAGTTCCGAATGGGGACAGCGAGGGGCAGATACGCAGTATTTT,CASSSEWGQRGADTQYF
-,-,TRBV5-1,TRBJ1-1,16,TGCGCCAGCAGCTTAGAGTCGGGGCCCGGAGGGACTGAAGCTTTCTTT,CASSLESGPGGTEAFF
-,TRBD2,TRBV14,TRBJ2-7,14,TGTGCCAGCAGCCAAGGTCGCCGTCTGGGGACTAACTACTTC,CASSQGRRLGTNYF
once,-,TRBV5-8,TRBJ2-2,15,TGTGCCAGCAGCCAGACACTTTGGGACACCGGGGAGCTGTTTTTT,CASSQTLWDTGELFF
-,-,TRBV4-1,TRBJ2-5,13,TGCGCCAGCAGCCAAGCCCTCCAAGAGACCCAGTACTTC,CASSQALQETQYF
-,-,TRBV19,TRBJ1-2,15,TGTGCCAGTAGTATGCCAACCGACAGGCTCTATGGCTACACCTTC,CASSMPTDRLYGYTF
-,-,TRBV7-9,TRBJ1-5,15,TGTGCCAGCAGCCTGGGGCTTCGGGACAATCAGCCCCAGCATTTT,CASSLGLRDNQPQHF
-,TRBD1,TRBV5-1,TRBJ1-1,15,TGCGCCAGCAGCTTGGCGACAGGGGGCCGAACTGAAGCTTTCTTT,CASSLATGGRTEAFF
-,TRBD2,TRBV5-1,TRBJ2-7,15,TGCGCCAGCAGGCCTCGCCTCGGGACTAGCGGCGAGCAGTACTTC,CASRPRLGTSGEQYF
-,TRBD1,TRBV19,TRBJ1-1,15,TGTGCCAGTAGTGTTATTGGGACAGGGAACACTGAAGCTTTCTTT,CASSVIGTGNTEAFF
once,TRBD1,TRBV11-1,TRBJ1-1,17,TGTGCCAGCAGCTTAGGAATCGCAAGGACAGGGAGTTTTGAAGCTTTCTTT,CASSLGIARTGSFEAFF
-,-,TRBV27,TRBJ2-3,16,TGTGCCAGCTACTTCCTAACGGGGGCTAGCACAGATACGCAGTATTTT,CASYFLTGASTDTQYF
-,-,TRBV16,TRBJ1-4,16,TGTGCCAGCAGCCAATCCGGTCTAGTAGAAACTGAAAAACTGTTTTTT,CASSQSGLVETEKLFF
-,-,TRBV13,TRBJ2-7,16,TGTGCCAGCAGCTTAGGGGGTCACTCGAGGAGCTACGAGCAGTACTTC,CASSLGGHSRSYEQYF
-,TRBD1,TRBV10-1,TRBJ2-3,15,TGCGCCAGCAGCTCCGGGACAGGGGGCACAGATACGCAGTATTTT,CASSSGTGGTDTQYF
once,TRBD1,TRBV5-6,TRBJ1-4,14,TGTGCCAGCAGCCTGGGACAGGGGCGTGAAAAACTGTTTTTT,CASSLGQGREKLFF
-,TRBD1,TRBV18,TRBJ1-2,14,TGTGCCAGCTCACCTTATCCAGACAGGGGTGGCTACACCTTC,CASSPYPDRGGYTF
-,-,TRBV12-5,TRBJ2-3,14,TGTGCTAGTGGTTTGAACAGGGTAGGAGATACGCAGTATTTT,CASGLNRVGDTQYF
once,TRBD1,TRBV6-1,TRBJ1-4,14,TGTGCCAGCAGTAGGGACAGGGTATTGGAAAAACTGTTTTTT,CASSRDRVLEKLFF
-,TRBD2,TRBV7-2,TRBJ2-5,16,TGTGCCAGCAGCCCTCGGGAGGCCCGGGGCCAAGAGACCCAGTACTTC,CASSPREARGQETQYF